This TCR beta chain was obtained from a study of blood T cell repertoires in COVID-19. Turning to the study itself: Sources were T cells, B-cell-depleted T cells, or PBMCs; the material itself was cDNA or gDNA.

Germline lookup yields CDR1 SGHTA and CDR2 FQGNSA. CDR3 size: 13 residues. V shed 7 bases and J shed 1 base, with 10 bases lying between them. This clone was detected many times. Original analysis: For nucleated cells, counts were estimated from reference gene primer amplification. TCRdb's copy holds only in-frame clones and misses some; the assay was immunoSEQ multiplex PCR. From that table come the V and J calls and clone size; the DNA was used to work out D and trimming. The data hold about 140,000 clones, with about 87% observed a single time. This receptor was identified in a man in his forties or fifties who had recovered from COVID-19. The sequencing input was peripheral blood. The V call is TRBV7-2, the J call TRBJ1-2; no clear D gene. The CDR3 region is CASKESGNYGYTF. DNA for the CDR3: TGTGCCAGCAAAGAGTCTGGTAACTATGGCTACACCTTC.